The 27 T cell receptor beta chains listed next were all sequenced from one sample in a study of shared clonotypes between healthy human individuals. The table came from immunoSEQ multiplex PCR; TCRdb's copy has only in-frame clones and leaves some out. In the table there are about 990,000 clones, about 80% of which are singletons. The sample comprised memory CD4+ T cells from PBMCs. As to subset: CD45RA-negative fraction. The origin of the receptors is a man aged 18 to 30 in good health. Some clones in this sample may be carry-over from other donors' samples.

The genes are TRBV5-4 and TRBJ1-1; D is uncertain. Germline assignment: CDR1 SGHNT and CDR2 YYREEE (reference sequence). The CDR3 totals 15 residues. V dropped 4 bases and J dropped 0 bases, with 13 bases sitting between them. For the CDR3, the DNA is TGTGCCAGCAGCCGCGATTCCCTAATGAACACTGAAGCTTTCTTT. Protein product: CASSRDSLMNTEAFF. The whole variable domain, filled in from reference TRBV5-4 and TRBJ1-1, reads ETGVTQSPTHLIKTRGQQVTLRCSSQSGHNTVSWYQQALGQGPQFIFQYYREEENGRGNFPPRFSGLQFPNYSSELNVNALELDDSALYLCASSRDSLMNTEAFFGQGTRLTVV.

This sequence joins TRBV7-3 and TRBJ2-1; D call uncertain. The V end was cut by 4 bases, the J end by 6 bases, with 10 bases between. Germline assignment: CDR1 SGHTA and CDR2 FQGTGA. The CDR3 runs to 13 residues. In DNA, the CDR3 is TGTGCCAGCAGCTCCGGGCAAACCAATGAGCAGTTCTTC. It specifies CASSSGQTNEQFF.

In its sample, this clone was seen a few times. Other DNA sequences from this sample encode an identical CDR3 as well. The CDR3 is CASSLDGRGYNEQFF. CDR3 DNA: TGCGCCAGCAGCTTGGACGGGAGGGGCTACAATGAGCAGTTCTTC. The chain links TRBV5-1 to TRBJ2-1, with 8 nucleotides matching TRBD2. The V gene's germline CDR1 is SGHRS and CDR2 YFSETQ. The trim removed 0 bases at V and 3 bases at J, leaving 2 bases unmatched. The CDR3 totals 15 residues. Full variable domain (remainder filled in from reference TRBV5-1 and TRBJ2-1): KAGVTQTPRYLIKTRGQQVTLSCSPISGHRSVSWYQQTPGQGLQFLFEYFSETQRNKGNFPGRFSGRQFSNSRSEMNVSTLELGDSALYLCASSLDGRGYNEQFFGPGTRLTVL.

This chain connects TRBV12-5 to TRBJ2-5, with unresolved D. The germline CDR1 and CDR2 sequences are LGHNT and FRNRAP. V was pared by 7 bases and J by 5 bases, with 8 bases between. The CDR3 has 11 amino acids. The CDR3 sequence is CASAMGETQYF. CDR3 in DNA: TGTGCTAGTGCCATGGGGGAGACCCAGTACTTC.

This clone was counted many times. The chain carries TRBV14 and TRBJ2-1, with 14 bases identical to TRBD2. This CDR3 has 18 residues. V lost 0 bases to trimming and J lost 10 bases; unmatched junction nucleotides: 11. Germline V gives CDR1 SGHDN, CDR2 FVKESK. CDR3 bases: TGTGCCAGCAGCCAAGATAGGCCGGGACTAGCGGGAGTACGGGAGCAGTTCTTC. Translated: CASSQDRPGLAGVREQFF.

This clone appeared a few times. This chain uses TRBV27 with TRBJ1-5; D uncertain. V was pared by 1 base and J by 5 bases, with 9 bases between. The CDR3 runs to 14 residues. Germline V gene sequence: CDR1 MNHEY, CDR2 SMNVEV (reference sequence). In DNA, the CDR3 is TGTGCCAGCAGTTTATTCGCAGCCGATCAGCCCCAGCATTTT. It translates to CASSLFAADQPQHF.

This clone was recorded once. This chain joins TRBV7-9 and TRBJ2-1; TRBD1 agrees at 8 bases. Germline CDR1 SEHNR, CDR2 FQNEAQ (reference sequence). There are 16 residues in the CDR3. V shed 6 bases and J 0 bases; nucleotides not matched to a gene: 7. CDR3 sequence (DNA): TGTGCCAGCAGACCGGGACAGGCCAGCTCCTACAATGAGCAGTTCTTC. Translation: CASRPGQASSYNEQFF. Together with reference TRBV7-9 and TRBJ2-1, the CDR3 gives the full variable domain: DTGVSQNPRHKITKRGQNVTFRCDPISEHNRLYWYRQTLGQGPEFLTYFQNEAQLEKSRLLSDRFSAERPKGSFSTLEIQRTEQGDSAMYLCASRPGQASSYNEQFFGPGTRLTVL.

The rearrangement uses TRBV28 and TRBJ2-5; D may match TRBD1 or TRBD2 (5 bases each). CDR3 length: 16 residues. Trimming shortened V by 6 bases and J by 1 base, and 18 bases separated the two germline ends. Germline lookup yields CDR1 MDHEN and CDR2 SYDVKM. The CDR3 DNA sequence: TGTGCCAGCAGACCTCGGGACCGCGGTGGCCAAGAGACCCAGTACTTC. The encoded protein is CASRPRDRGGQETQYF.

V is TRBV6-5 and J is TRBJ1-2; no definite D call. CDR3 length: 13 residues. With 5 bases removed from V and 5 bases from J, the gap between germline ends came to 12 bases. CDR1 and CDR2 (germline): MNHEY, SVGAGI. This CDR3 reads CASSDKIAYGYTF. The CDR3 DNA reads as TGTGCCAGCAGTGATAAGATTGCGTATGGCTACACCTTC.

This chain connects TRBV6-6 to TRBJ1-5, with D tentatively TRBD1 (6 bases). The CDR3 length is 13 residues. The V and J ends lost 5 bases and 7 bases respectively, with 12 bases between them. Germline assignment: CDR1 MNHNY and CDR2 SVGAGI (reference sequence). CDR3 nucleotide sequence: TGTGCCAGCAGTCCACAGGGTAGACAGCCCCAGCATTTT. It is translated as CASSPQGRQPQHF.

The DNA of the CDR3 is TGCGCCAGCAGCCGCTGGGCGGGAGGTCTCGAGCAGTACTTC. Its protein product is CASSRWAGGLEQYF. V and J are TRBV5-1 and TRBJ2-7; 8 nucleotides line up with TRBD2. V shed 4 bases, J shed 6 bases, and the junction held 9 bases outside the gene matches. Germline V lookup: CDR1 SGHRS, CDR2 YFSETQ. The CDR3 spans 14 residues. Filled out from reference TRBV5-1 and TRBJ2-7, the complete variable domain reads KAGVTQTPRYLIKTRGQQVTLSCSPISGHRSVSWYQQTPGQGLQFLFEYFSETQRNKGNFPGRFSGRQFSNSRSEMNVSTLELGDSALYLCASSRWAGGLEQYFGPGTRLTVT.

The CDR3 region is CASSAGDNQPQHF. The CDR3 DNA reads as TGTGCCAGCAGTGCAGGGGACAATCAGCCCCAGCATTTT. The chain joins TRBV2 to TRBJ1-5; the D gene is possibly TRBD1 (6 bases). The CDR3 runs to 13 residues. With 4 bases removed from V and 3 bases from J, the gap between germline ends came to 7 bases. Germline loops: CDR1 SNHLY, CDR2 FYNNEI.

Concerning this clone itself: Additional DNA sequences in this sample encode the identical CDR3. The rearrangement links TRBV9 to TRBJ2-1; D call uncertain. Trimming removed 2 bases from V and 4 bases from J, with 4 bases in between. This CDR3 has 12 residues. Germline CDR1 SGDLS, CDR2 YYNGEE. The CDR3 protein is CASSVGYNEQFF. CDR3 sequence (DNA): TGTGCCAGCAGCGTGGGTTACAATGAGCAGTTCTTC.

The chain links TRBV7-2 to TRBJ1-2, with a tentative D call TRBD1 (5 bases). The CDR3 contains 15 residues. Germline V gene lookup returns CDR1 SGHTA and CDR2 FQGNSA. With 5 bases removed from V and 1 base from J, the gap between germline ends came to 14 bases. In DNA, the CDR3 is TGTGCCAGCAGCAAATCTCCCGACAGTAACTATGGCTACACCTTC. It encodes CASSKSPDSNYGYTF.

This clone has ten or more counts. The rearrangement joins TRBV5-1 to TRBJ1-1, with D possibly being TRBD1 (6 bases). This CDR3 comprises 13 residues. The germline V and J ends were trimmed by 4 bases and 6 bases, with 13 bases remaining between them. Germline-derived CDR1 and CDR2 are SGHRS and YFSETQ. In DNA form, the CDR3 reads TGCGCCAGCAGCGATGCAGGGGCCCCTGAAGCTTTCTTT. Amino acid sequence: CASSDAGAPEAFF.

This sequence joins TRBV5-4 and TRBJ2-1, with 7 bases fitting TRBD1. This CDR3 comprises 14 residues. CDR1 is SGHNT and CDR2 is YYREEE in the germline V gene (reference sequence). The trim removed 3 bases at V and 8 bases at J, leaving 8 bases unmatched. The CDR3 loop is CASSSSRGSDEQFF. The CDR3 coding sequence is TGTGCCAGCAGCTCGAGCAGGGGGTCCGATGAGCAGTTCTTC.

V gene TRBV28 combines with J gene TRBJ2-7; D might be TRBD1 (5 bases). CDR1 is MDHEN and CDR2 is SYDVKM in the germline V gene. The V gene lost 6 bases and the J gene lost 7 bases, with 16 bases spanning the gap. There are 13 residues in the CDR3. The chain's CDR3 is CASRTTALLEQYF. The CDR3 DNA is TGTGCCAGCAGAACGACAGCACTCCTGGAGCAGTACTTC.

The V gene is TRBV27, the J gene TRBJ2-3; D not certain. This CDR3 comprises 15 residues. CDR1 is MNHEY and CDR2 is SMNVEV in the germline V gene (reference sequence). Trimming removed 6 bases at V and 0 bases at J, with 13 bases between. This CDR3 is CASSRSPSSTDTQYF. CDR3 DNA: TGTGCCAGCAGCCGATCCCCATCTAGCACAGATACGCAGTATTTT.

Of note for this clone: The sample has other DNA sequences that encode this CDR3 too. V and J are TRBV20-1 and TRBJ2-5, with D possibly matching TRBD2 (5 bases). The V end lost 2 bases, the J end lost 5 bases, and 6 bases lay between the germline ends. The CDR3 totals 11 residues. Germline lookup yields CDR1 DFQATT and CDR2 SNEGSKA (reference sequence). For the CDR3, the DNA is TGCAGTGCTAGACGAGGGGAGACCCAGTACTTC. As protein: CSARRGETQYF.

The J gene is TRBJ2-1, the V gene TRBV30, with 15 nucleotides matching TRBD2. The CDR3 spans 15 residues. Per the germline V gene, CDR1 is GTSNPN and CDR2 is SVGIG (reference sequence). The J segment lost 12 bases and the V segment lost 4 bases, leaving 10 bases of the junction unmatched. Here the CDR3 DNA reads TGTGCCTGGAACACGGGACTAGCGGGAGGCAGGGGGCAGTTCTTC. Residues: CAWNTGLAGGRGQFF.

The chain links TRBV29-1 to TRBJ2-5, with a possible D match to TRBD1 (7 bases). Looked up from germline, CDR1 is SQVTM and CDR2 is ANQGSEA. V was clipped by 5 bases and J by 5 bases, with 15 bases between them. The CDR3 is 13 residues long. In DNA form, the CDR3 reads TGCAGCGTTATCAGGGGGGTTTGGGAGACCCAGTACTTC. It translates to CSVIRGVWETQYF.

This chain joins TRBV28 and TRBJ1-3, with TRBD1 identical over 8 bases. The CDR3 length is 14 residues. V dropped 10 bases and J dropped 0; count of bases not matched to a gene: 5. Germline lookup yields CDR1 MDHEN and CDR2 SYDVKM. CDR3 coding DNA: TGTGCCATCATGGACAGGGACTCTGGAAACACCATATATTTT. This sequence encodes CAIMDRDSGNTIYF.

The chain uses TRBV5-1 and TRBJ2-3; 12 nucleotides align to TRBD2. The CDR3 has 16 residues. The V gene's germline CDR1 is SGHRS and CDR2 YFSETQ. V lost 0 bases and J lost 7; bases outside the gene matches: 6. CDR3 amino acids: CASSLGLAGGLNTQYF. Here the CDR3 DNA reads TGCGCCAGCAGCTTGGGGCTAGCGGGAGGGCTAAATACGCAGTATTTT.

The chain recombines TRBV28 with TRBJ2-2; 9 bases fit TRBD1. V shed 4 bases and J 3 bases; nucleotides not matched to a gene: 6. CDR3 size: 16 residues. Germline assignment: CDR1 MDHEN and CDR2 SYDVKM. The chain's CDR3 is CASSSGQGRYTGELFF. For the CDR3, the DNA is TGTGCCAGCAGTTCGGGACAGGGTCGTTACACCGGGGAGCTGTTTTTT.

This chain joins TRBV28 and TRBJ1-2, with D possibly TRBD1 on 5 matching bases. This CDR3 has 15 residues. CDR1 MDHEN and CDR2 SYDVKM come from the germline V gene. Trimming removed 4 bases at V and 0 bases at J, with 12 bases between. The CDR3 region has the DNA TGTGCCAGCAGTTACCCCGGGGGAGCTAACTATGGCTACACCTTC. Protein: CASSYPGGANYGYTF.

This clone has ten or more counts. The chain couples TRBV7-2 to TRBJ1-1, with a possible D match to TRBD1 (6 bases). This CDR3 has 15 residues. Between the trimmed V and J ends, which lost 2 bases and 4 bases, there was a span of 14 bases. CDR1 SGHTA and CDR2 FQGNSA come from the germline V gene. The CDR3 here is CASSLSRTGSTEAFF. The CDR3 DNA sequence: TGTGCCAGCAGCTTAAGTCGCACAGGGAGCACTGAAGCTTTCTTT. Full variable domain (outside the CDR3, taken from reference TRBV7-2 and TRBJ1-1): GAGVSQSPSNKVTEKGKDVELRCDPISGHTALYWYRQSLGQGLEFLIYFQGNSAPDKSGLPSDRFSAERTGGSVSTLTIQRTQQEDSAVYLCASSLSRTGSTEAFFGQGTRLTVV.

This chain links TRBV15 with TRBJ2-5; 11 nucleotides agree with TRBD2. The CDR3 length is 14 residues. V lost 6 bases to trimming and J lost 3 bases; unmatched junction nucleotides: 3. Germline CDR1 LNHNV, CDR2 YYDKDF (reference sequence). The DNA of the CDR3 is TGTGCCACCAGACTTAGCGGGAGGGAAGAGACCCAGTACTTC. Its protein product is CATRLSGREETQYF.